These 27 T cell receptor beta chains were all obtained from the same sample, sequenced in a study of blood T cell repertoires in COVID-19. Assay: immunoSEQ multiplex PCR; the TCRdb copy retains only in-frame clones and omits some. The repertoire holds hundreds of thousands of clones, about 91% seen once, with roughly 12% in the top ten. The sequenced sample consisted of peripheral blood. These TCRs come from a woman aged 50 to 65 with COVID-19, enrolled during active disease.

The V call is TRBV24-1, the J call TRBJ2-3; D is undetermined. In germline, CDR1 is KGHDR, CDR2 SFDVKD. The V end was cut by 0 bases, the J end by 1 base, with 4 bases between. The CDR3 length is 14 residues. Here the CDR3 DNA reads TGTGCCACCAGTGATTTGTCCGGCACAGATACGCAGTATTTT. This encodes CATSDLSGTDTQYF.

J is TRBJ1-2 and V is TRBV7-6; no clear D gene. This CDR3 is built from 14 residues. Trimming shortened V by 0 bases and J by 3 bases, and 8 bases separated the two germline ends. Looked up from germline, CDR1 is SGHVS and CDR2 is FNYEAQ. The CDR3 nucleotides are TGTGCCAGCAGCTTAGCCGGGGATGACTATGGCTACACCTTC. Encoded protein: CASSLAGDDYGYTF.

V is TRBV9 and J is TRBJ2-1; D perhaps matches TRBD2 (6 bases). The CDR3 length is 16 residues. V lost 4 bases to trimming and J lost 4 bases, with 18 bases between them. The germline CDR1 and CDR2 sequences are SGDLS and YYNGEE. CDR3 sequence (DNA): TGTGCCAGCAGCCACGGTCGGAGGAGGGATTACAATGAGCAGTTCTTC. Amino acid sequence: CASSHGRRRDYNEQFF.

The V and J genes are TRBV10-3 and TRBJ2-2; 9 bases are shared with TRBD1. The CDR3 loop spans 15 amino acids. From germline, CDR1 is ENHRY and CDR2 SYGVKD. V was pared by 10 bases and J by 4 bases, with 10 bases of the junction left unmatched. The CDR3 here is CATFPETGGTGELFF. The CDR3 bases are TGTGCCACCTTTCCAGAGACAGGGGGCACCGGGGAGCTGTTTTTT.

The CDR3 sequence is CASSVTRNTEAFF. CDR3 DNA sequence: TGCGCCAGCAGTGTTACGAGAAACACTGAAGCTTTCTTT. The J gene is TRBJ1-1, the V gene TRBV10-1; D is unresolved. Trimming removed 4 bases from V and 2 bases from J, with 8 bases in between. The V gene's germline CDR1 is WNHNN and CDR2 SYGVQD (reference sequence). The CDR3 length is 13 residues.

The V gene is TRBV7-9, the J gene TRBJ2-7; maybe TRBD2 (6 bases). From germline, CDR1 is SEHNR and CDR2 FQNEAQ (reference sequence). The CDR3 sequence is 13 residues long. V dropped 4 bases and J dropped 2 bases, with 9 bases sitting between them. The CDR3 coding sequence is TGTGCCAGCAGCTCACGGGGGACCTACGAGCAGTACTTC. Translating it yields CASSSRGTYEQYF.

The V call is TRBV3-1 (or the pseudogene TRBV3-2), the J call TRBJ1-1; 7 bases fit TRBD1. J gave up 8 bases and V 4 bases, and 13 bases lay outside the gene matches. CDR3 size: 15 residues. In germline, CDR1 is LGHDT, CDR2 YNNKEL (reference sequence). For the CDR3, the DNA is TGTGCCAGCAGCCCCCGAGGGGACAGATTTATGGAAGCTTTCTTT. Its protein is CASSPRGDRFMEAFF.

This clone has only one observation. The chain employs TRBV19 and TRBJ2-6; D unclear. The V and J ends lost 8 bases and 0 bases respectively, with 2 bases between them. Per the germline V gene, CDR1 is LNHDA and CDR2 is SQIVND (reference sequence). The CDR3 has 12 amino acids. DNA for the CDR3: TGTGCCAGTCACTCTGGGGCCAACGTCCTGACTTTC. Its protein is CASHSGANVLTF. Filled out from reference TRBV19 and TRBJ2-6, the complete variable domain reads DGGITQSPKYLFRKEGQNVTLSCEQNLNHDAMYWYRQDPGQGLRLIYYSQIVNDFQKGDIAEGYSVSREKKESFPLTVTSAQKNPTAFYLCASHSGANVLTFGAGSRLTVL.

The chain employs TRBV30 and TRBJ1-5; no reliable D call. The CDR3 spans 14 residues. V was shortened by 0 bases and J by 0 bases, with 6 bases between the two germline ends. Germline V gene lookup returns CDR1 GTSNPN and CDR2 SVGIG (reference sequence). The CDR3 here is CAWSVEFSNQPQHF. Here the CDR3 DNA reads TGTGCCTGGAGTGTAGAGTTTAGCAATCAGCCCCAGCATTTT. The whole variable domain, filled in from reference TRBV30 and TRBJ1-5, reads SQTIHQWPATLVQPVGSPLSLECTVEGTSNPNLYWYRQAAGRGLQLLFYSVGIGQISSEVPQNLSASRPQDRQFILSSKKLLLSDSGFYLCAWSVEFSNQPQHFGDGTRLSIL.

J is TRBJ2-1 and V is TRBV11-3, with TRBD1 matching over 7 bases. CDR1 and CDR2 (germline): SGHNT, YENEEA. Trimming cost V 5 bases and J 6 bases; bases outside gene matches: 10. The CDR3 loop spans 15 amino acids. The CDR3 bases are TGTGCCAGCAGCCCCGGGACAGTCAGATTCAATGAGCAGTTCTTC. It translates to CASSPGTVRFNEQFF.

The rearrangement uses TRBV25-1 and TRBJ1-1, with 7 bases fitting TRBD1. Looked up from germline, CDR1 is MGHDK and CDR2 is SYGVNS. This CDR3 spans 15 amino acids. V shed 3 bases, J shed 4 bases, and the junction held 8 bases outside the gene matches. The CDR3 region has the DNA TGTGCCAGCAGTGAGGGACAGATCTGGGGCACTGAAGCTTTCTTT. Its translation is CASSEGQIWGTEAFF.

This clone was detected once. CDR3 coding DNA: TGTGCCTGGACCGACCGGGGGGCTGATGGACTGTTTTTT. It specifies CAWTDRGADGLFF. V usage is TRBV30 and J usage is TRBJ1-4, with D tentatively TRBD1 (6 bases). CDR1 is GTSNPN, CDR2 SVGIG, per germline (reference sequence). This CDR3 is 13 amino acids long. V was clipped by 4 bases and J by 13 bases, with 19 bases between them.

This sequence joins TRBV4-1 and TRBJ1-2; D is ambiguous. Germline assignment: CDR1 MGHRA and CDR2 YSYEKL. V was pared by 0 bases and J by 8 bases, with 10 bases between. The CDR3 extends over 13 amino acids. CDR3 sequence: CASSQEVAGGYTF. The CDR3 DNA is TGCGCCAGCAGCCAAGAAGTCGCCGGGGGCTACACCTTC.

This clone was counted a few times. This chain connects TRBV3-1 (or the pseudogene TRBV3-2) to TRBJ2-2; TRBD1 aligns across 8 bases. The length of the CDR3 is 15 residues. With V trimmed by 1 base and J by 7 bases, 5 bases remained unmatched. From germline, CDR1 is LGHDT and CDR2 YNNKEL (reference sequence). The CDR3 region is CASSQGTGLHGELFF. The DNA for the CDR3 is TGTGCCAGCAGCCAAGGGACAGGGCTTCACGGGGAGCTGTTTTTT.

The chain uses TRBV14 and TRBJ2-7; D ambiguous. Looked up from germline, CDR1 is SGHDN and CDR2 is FVKESK. V dropped 1 base and J dropped 6 bases, with 19 bases sitting between them. The CDR3 spans 16 residues. The CDR3 sequence: CASSQVYGQPPSEQYF. CDR3 nucleotides: TGTGCCAGCAGCCAAGTTTACGGTCAACCACCATCCGAGCAGTACTTC.

V usage is TRBV7-8 and J usage is TRBJ1-1; TRBD1 aligns across 9 bases. CDR3 length equals 14 residues. Germline loops: CDR1 SGHVS, CDR2 FQNEAQ. V dropped 1 base and J dropped 7; count of bases not matched to a gene: 4. Written as DNA, the CDR3 is TGTGCCAGCAGCTTAGGGACAGGGGATAGTGAAGCTTTCTTT. This sequence encodes CASSLGTGDSEAFF.

The chain carries TRBV3-1 (or the pseudogene TRBV3-2) and TRBJ2-1; TRBD2 matches at 8 bases. CDR3 size: 15 residues. The trim removed 4 bases at V and 6 bases at J, leaving 8 bases unmatched. The germline V gene has CDR1 LGHDT and CDR2 YNNKEL (reference sequence). The CDR3: CASSLGQRGSNEQFF. CDR3 bases: TGTGCCAGCAGCCTCGGCCAGCGGGGGTCCAATGAGCAGTTCTTC.

The V call is TRBV6-5, the J call TRBJ1-2; tentatively, D is TRBD1 (5 bases). V was clipped by 6 bases and J by 10 bases, with 15 bases between them. This CDR3 is 12 amino acids long. Germline-derived CDR1 and CDR2 are MNHEY and SVGAGI. The CDR3 bases are TGTGCCAGCAGAGACAGCCTTTCTGCCTACACCTTC. Its translation is CASRDSLSAYTF.

With regard to this clone: The sample holds other DNA sequences that translate to the same CDR3. This chain connects TRBV7-9 to TRBJ1-1; the D is unclear. In germline, CDR1 is SEHNR, CDR2 FQNEAQ (reference sequence). V was clipped by 2 bases and J by 5 bases, with 3 bases between them. The CDR3 contains 11 residues. As DNA, the CDR3 is TGTGCCAGCAGCTTATTAACTGAAGCTTTCTTT. Amino acids: CASSLLTEAFF.

The V call is TRBV5-1, the J call TRBJ1-5; D remains unclear. V was shortened by 1 base and J by 0 bases, with 2 bases between the two germline ends. Looked up from germline, CDR1 is SGHRS and CDR2 is YFSETQ. The CDR3 is 13 residues long. As DNA, the CDR3 is TGCGCCAGCAGCTTGCTTAGCAATCAGCCCCAGCATTTT. Amino acids: CASSLLSNQPQHF.

The chain is built from TRBV27 and TRBJ2-3; the match to TRBD2 covers 11 bases. Trimming took 1 base from V and 5 from J; bases not matched to a gene: 8. This CDR3 spans 17 amino acids. The germline V gene has CDR1 MNHEY and CDR2 SMNVEV (reference sequence). The CDR3 spells CASSLWVSGGAKDTQYF. The CDR3 region has the DNA TGTGCCAGCAGTTTATGGGTTAGCGGGGGGGCGAAAGATACGCAGTATTTT.

The chain is built from TRBV19 and TRBJ1-6, with D possibly being TRBD1 (5 bases). The germline V gene has CDR1 LNHDA and CDR2 SQIVND (reference sequence). V lost 6 bases to trimming and J lost 7 bases, with 13 bases between them. The length of the CDR3 is 14 residues. CDR3 in DNA: TGTGCCAGTAGCCTACAGGTTGCCAATTCACCCCTCCACTTT. This encodes CASSLQVANSPLHF.

CDR3 amino acids: CASSDPLSDGYTF. CDR3 nucleotide sequence: TGTGCCAGCAGTGATCCCTTGTCAGATGGCTACACCTTC. This chain connects TRBV2 to TRBJ1-2; D remains ambiguous. Germline V gene lookup returns CDR1 SNHLY and CDR2 FYNNEI. This CDR3 has 13 residues. The V gene lost 3 bases and the J gene lost 6 bases, with 11 bases spanning the gap.

J is TRBJ2-7 and V is TRBV30; the match to TRBD1 covers 8 bases. Per the germline V gene, CDR1 is GTSNPN and CDR2 is SVGIG (reference sequence). Unmatched junction bases numbered 13, after V lost 0 bases and J lost 3 bases. This CDR3 is 17 amino acids long. Here the CDR3 DNA reads TGTGCCTGGAGTGTCGGGTTCCGGGACAGGCTTAACTACGAGCAGTACTTC. Its protein is CAWSVGFRDRLNYEQYF.

This clone came up once. The chain links TRBV28 to TRBJ2-2; 12 bases are a match to TRBD2. This CDR3 has 17 amino acids. Germline trimming cut 2 bases from V and 4 bases from J; bases unmatched to any gene: 5. CDR1 is MDHEN and CDR2 is SYDVKM in the germline V gene. The CDR3 reads CASSLLAGGPGTGELFF. The CDR3 DNA follows: TGTGCCAGCAGTTTACTAGCGGGGGGGCCGGGCACCGGGGAGCTGTTTTTT.

V and J are TRBV6-5 and TRBJ1-3, with 7 bases matching TRBD1. The CDR3 runs 15 residues. Germline V gene lookup returns CDR1 MNHEY and CDR2 SVGAGI. Losses at the gene ends were 6 bases for V and 0 bases for J; bases not matched to a gene: 5. CDR3 in DNA: TGTGCCAGCAGACTGGGACAGAACTCTGGAAACACCATATATTTT. This sequence encodes CASRLGQNSGNTIYF.

The gene calls are TRBV7-9 and TRBJ2-2, with D unresolved. Germline V lookup: CDR1 SEHNR, CDR2 FQNEAQ (reference sequence). With 7 bases removed from V and 1 base from J, the gap between germline ends came to 7 bases. CDR3 size: 13 residues. The CDR3, as DNA: TGTGCCAGCACCATAAAGAACACCGGGGAGCTGTTTTTT. Its protein product is CASTIKNTGELFF.